This T cell receptor beta chain was captured by sequencing in a study of PD-1 blockade in classical Hodgkin lymphoma. Every patient was affected by relapse after autologous stem cell transplantation, while exposure to brentuximab vedotin was not uniform. CD4+ T cells were purified from thawed PBMCs by magnetic negative selection. The assay was immunoSEQ multiplex PCR, and TCRdb's table has in-frame clones only and misses some. Of roughly 7,700 clones in the sample, about nine tenths are singletons; the top ten hold about 1.7%. Trimming removed 3 bases at V and 8 bases at J, with 14 bases between. Germline CDR1 SGHRS, CDR2 YFSETQ. The CDR3 runs to 13 residues.

This chain uses TRBV5-1 with TRBJ1-2; D is ambiguous. The TCR originated in a human donor with classical Hodgkin lymphoma. This specimen consisted of CD4+ T cells from blood, obtained at baseline. Here the CDR3 reads CASSSRTNGGYTF. CDR3 in DNA: TGCGCCAGCAGCTCCAGAACCAACGGGGGCTACACCTTC. The full variable domain, completed using reference TRBV5-1 and TRBJ1-2, is KAGVTQTPRYLIKTRGQQVTLSCSPISGHRSVSWYQQTPGQGLQFLFEYFSETQRNKGNFPGRFSGRQFSNSRSEMNVSTLELGDSALYLCASSSRTNGGYTFGSGTRLTVV.